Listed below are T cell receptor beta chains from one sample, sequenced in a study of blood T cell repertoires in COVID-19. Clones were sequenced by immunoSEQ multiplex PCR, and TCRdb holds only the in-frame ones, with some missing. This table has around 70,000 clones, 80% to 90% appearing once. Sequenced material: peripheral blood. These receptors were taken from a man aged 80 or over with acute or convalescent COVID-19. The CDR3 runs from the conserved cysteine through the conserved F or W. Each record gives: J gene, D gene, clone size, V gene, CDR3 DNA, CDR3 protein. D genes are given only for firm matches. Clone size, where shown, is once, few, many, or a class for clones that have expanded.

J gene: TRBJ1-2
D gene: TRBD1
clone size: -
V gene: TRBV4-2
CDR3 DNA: TGTGCCAGCAGCATGGACAGGGGGAGGCCTGGCTACACCTTC
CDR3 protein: CASSMDRGRPGYTF

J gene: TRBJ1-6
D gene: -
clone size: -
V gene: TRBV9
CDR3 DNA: TGTGCCAGCAGCCAGAACGGGGTTTTCTCCTATAATTCACCCCTCCACTTT
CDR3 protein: CASSQNGVFSYNSPLHF

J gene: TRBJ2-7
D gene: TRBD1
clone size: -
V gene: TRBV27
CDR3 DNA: TGTGCCAGCAGTCCGGGACAGGTATACGAGCAGTACTTC
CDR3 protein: CASSPGQVYEQYF

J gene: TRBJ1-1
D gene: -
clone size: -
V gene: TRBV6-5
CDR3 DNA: TGTGCCAGCAGTTGGGGGGACACTGAAGCTTTCTTT
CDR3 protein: CASSWGDTEAFF

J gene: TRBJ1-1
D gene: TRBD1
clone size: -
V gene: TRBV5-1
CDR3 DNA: TGCGCCAGCAGCCTCCAAGGACAGGTGTTGAACACTGAAGCTTTCTTT
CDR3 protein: CASSLQGQVLNTEAFF

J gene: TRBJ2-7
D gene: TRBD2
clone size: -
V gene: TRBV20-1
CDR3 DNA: TGCAGTGCTAGTTCTAGCGGGAGATTCAACGAGCAGTACTTC
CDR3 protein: CSASSSGRFNEQYF

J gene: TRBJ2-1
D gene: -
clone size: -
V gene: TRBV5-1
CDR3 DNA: TGCGCCAGCAGAAACGGACTGGTCTCCTACAATGAGCAGTTCTTC
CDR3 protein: CASRNGLVSYNEQFF

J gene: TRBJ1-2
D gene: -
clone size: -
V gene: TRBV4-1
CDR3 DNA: TGCGCCAGCAGCCAAGGGACAGCCTCCTATGGCTACACCTTC
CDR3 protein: CASSQGTASYGYTF

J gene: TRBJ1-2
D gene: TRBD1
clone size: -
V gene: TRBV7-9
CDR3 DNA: TGTGCCAGCAGCTCAGGGACAGGGGACTATGGCTACACCTTC
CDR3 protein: CASSSGTGDYGYTF

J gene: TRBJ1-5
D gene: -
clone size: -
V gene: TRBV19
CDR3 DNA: TGTGCCAGTAGTACAAGACAGGCAAGGTATAGCAATCAGCCCCAGCATTTT
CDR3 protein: CASSTRQARYSNQPQHF

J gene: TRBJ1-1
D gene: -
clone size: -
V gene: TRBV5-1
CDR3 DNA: TGCGCCAGCAGCTATCAGACCCTGGAGGCCACTGAAGCTTTCTTT
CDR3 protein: CASSYQTLEATEAFF

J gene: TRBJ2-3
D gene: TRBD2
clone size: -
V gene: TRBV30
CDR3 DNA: TGTGCCTGGAGCTTAGCGGGAGGTAGCACAGATACGCAGTATTTT
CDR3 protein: CAWSLAGGSTDTQYF

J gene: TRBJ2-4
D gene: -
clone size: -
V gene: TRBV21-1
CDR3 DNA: TGTGCCAGCAGCAAAGTATGGGACAGGGCAACCCTAGCCAAAAACATTCAGTACTTC
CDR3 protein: CASSKVWDRATLAKNIQYF

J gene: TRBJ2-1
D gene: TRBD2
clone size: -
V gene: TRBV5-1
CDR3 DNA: TGCGCCAGCAGCGCGACTATACCGGGACTAGCGGGATCAAGTGAGCAGTTCTTC
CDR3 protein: CASSATIPGLAGSSEQFF

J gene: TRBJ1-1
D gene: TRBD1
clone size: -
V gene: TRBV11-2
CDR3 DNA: TGTGCCAGCAGCCACTCCGGGACAGTGAACACTGAAGCTTTCTTT
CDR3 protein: CASSHSGTVNTEAFF

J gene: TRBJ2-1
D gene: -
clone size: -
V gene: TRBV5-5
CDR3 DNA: TGTGCCAGCAGCTTATACGGGGGAAACTACAATGAGCAGTTCTTC
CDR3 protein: CASSLYGGNYNEQFF

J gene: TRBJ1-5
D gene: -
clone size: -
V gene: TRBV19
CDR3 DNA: TGTGCCAGTAGTATAACCGTCTATAGCAATCAGCCCCAGCATTTT
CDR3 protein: CASSITVYSNQPQHF

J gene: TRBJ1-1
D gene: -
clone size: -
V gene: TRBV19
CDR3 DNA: TGTGCCAGTACCCTCGGGGTGAGTGAAGCTTTCTTT
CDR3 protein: CASTLGVSEAFF

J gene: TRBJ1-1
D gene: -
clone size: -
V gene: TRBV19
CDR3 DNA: TGTGCCAGTAGTACCCAGGCAGGCTCCACTGAAGCTTTCTTT
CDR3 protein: CASSTQAGSTEAFF

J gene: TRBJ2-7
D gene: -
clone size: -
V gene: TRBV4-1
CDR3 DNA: TGCGCCAGCAGCCTTACATTTGCAACCCCCTACGAGCAGTACTTC
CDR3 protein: CASSLTFATPYEQYF

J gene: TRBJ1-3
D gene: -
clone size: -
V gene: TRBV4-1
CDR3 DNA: TGCGCCAGCAGCCAAGTGGGAACAGGCCCCTCTGGAAACACCATATATTTT
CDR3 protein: CASSQVGTGPSGNTIYF

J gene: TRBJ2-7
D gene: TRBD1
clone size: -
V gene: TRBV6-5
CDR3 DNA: TGTGCCAGCAGCAGAGGGACAGCCTACGAGCAGTACTTC
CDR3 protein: CASSRGTAYEQYF

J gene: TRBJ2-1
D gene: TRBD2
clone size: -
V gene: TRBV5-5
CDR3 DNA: TGTGCCAGCAGCTCCTTAGCGGGAGAGTCCTACAATGAGCAGTTCTTC
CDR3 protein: CASSSLAGESYNEQFF

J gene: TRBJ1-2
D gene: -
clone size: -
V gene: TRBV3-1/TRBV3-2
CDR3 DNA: TGTGCCAGCAGCCACTACTCCCCAGGGATCGGCTACACCTTC
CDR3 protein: CASSHYSPGIGYTF

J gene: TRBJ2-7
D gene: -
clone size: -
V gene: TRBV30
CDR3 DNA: TGTGCCTGGAGTGACAGGGCCTACGAGCAGTACTTC
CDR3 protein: CAWSDRAYEQYF

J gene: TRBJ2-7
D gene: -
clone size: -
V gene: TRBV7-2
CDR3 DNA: TGTGCCAGCAGCGTAGGAACTAGTAATTCCGAGCAGTACTTC
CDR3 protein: CASSVGTSNSEQYF

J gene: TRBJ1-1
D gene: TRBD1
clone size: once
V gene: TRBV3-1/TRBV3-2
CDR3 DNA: TGTGCCAGCAGCCTGGGACAGGGCCTGAACACTGAAGCTTTCTTT
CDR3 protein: CASSLGQGLNTEAFF

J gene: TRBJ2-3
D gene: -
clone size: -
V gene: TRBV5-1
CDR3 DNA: TGCGCCAGCAGCTTCTCCTCTAGCACAGATACGCAGTATTTT
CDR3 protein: CASSFSSSTDTQYF

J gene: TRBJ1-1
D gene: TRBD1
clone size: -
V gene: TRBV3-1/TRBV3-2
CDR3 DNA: TGTGCCAGCAGCCCGACAGGGCACACTGAAGCTTTCTTT
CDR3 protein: CASSPTGHTEAFF